The clone carrying this TCR beta chain was recorded many times. Its antigen remains unidentified. In TCRdb, the reads were re-called with MiXCR into one record per CDR3 protein. The sample shows approximately 910,000 distinct CDR3 sequences, less than 35% of them seen only once. Germline-derived CDR1 and CDR2 are DFQATT and SNEGSKA (reference sequence). The CDR3 runs 13 residues. The junction had 2 bases not matched to a gene; V was cut back by 3 bases and J by 4 bases. These data come from a study of T cell repertoires in cytomegalovirus infection. The sample was cultured CD8+ T cells from PBMCs, taken from culture after CMV antigen stimulation. The rearrangement links TRBV20-1 to TRBJ2-1; 8 positions agree with TRBD1. This sequence was found in a human donor in good health (CMV status not recorded). Some clones in this sample may be carry-over from other donors' samples. CDR3 in DNA: TGCAGTGCTAGGGACAGGGCATACAATGAGCAGTTCTTC. It is translated as CSARDRAYNEQFF.